Sequencing of this T cell receptor beta chain was carried out in a study of cytomegalovirus exposure and HLA in healthy donors. This clone showed up just a few times. Both 60 Vbeta primers and 13 Jbeta primers went into the PCR. Here immunoSEQ multiplex PCR was the method, and the copy in TCRdb shows in-frame clones only, minus some. The table has around 150,000 clones, approximately 76% seen once; the top ten hold more than 1.2%. The CDR3 has 15 amino acids. Germline lookup yields CDR1 MDHEN and CDR2 SYDVKM. The V gene end was trimmed by 6 bases and the J gene end by 1 base; junction bases not matched to a gene: 9.

The chain is built from TRBV28 and TRBJ2-7; 7 bases are shared with TRBD1. Sequenced input: PBMCs. This receptor was obtained from a man in his fifties or sixties in good health and CMV-seronegative. CDR3 loop: CASSAGTASSYEQYF. CDR3 nucleotides: TGTGCCAGCAGCGCCGGGACAGCTAGTTCCTACGAGCAGTACTTC.